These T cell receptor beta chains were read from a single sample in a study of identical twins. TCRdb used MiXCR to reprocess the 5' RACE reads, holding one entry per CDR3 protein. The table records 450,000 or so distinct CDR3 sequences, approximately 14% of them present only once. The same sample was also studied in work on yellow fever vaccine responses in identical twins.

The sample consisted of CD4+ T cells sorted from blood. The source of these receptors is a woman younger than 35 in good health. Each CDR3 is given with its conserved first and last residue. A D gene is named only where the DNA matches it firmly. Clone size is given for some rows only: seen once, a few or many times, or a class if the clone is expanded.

CASSPRPSIGTGELFF | TGTGCCAGCAGCCCGCGACCGTCCATTGGCACCGGGGAGCTGTTTTTT | - | TRBJ2-2 | TRBV14 | -
CSARVGNYGYTF | TGCAGTGCTAGAGTAGGGAACTATGGCTACACCTTC | - | TRBJ1-2 | TRBV20-1 | many
CASSITTGGTEAFF | TGCGCCAGCAGCATCACGACAGGGGGTACTGAAGCTTTCTTT | TRBD1 | TRBJ1-1 | TRBV5-1 | few
CSVVEYTDTQYF | TGCAGCGTTGTGGAATACACAGATACGCAGTATTTT | - | TRBJ2-3 | TRBV29-1 | few
CASSLRGWKQYF | TGTGCCAGCAGCTTGCGGGGCTGGAAGCAGTACTTC | - | TRBJ2-7 | TRBV5-6 | few
CPSSYAGPYEQYF | TGTCCCAGCAGTTACGCAGGACCCTACGAGCAGTACTTC | - | TRBJ2-7 | TRBV6-6 | -
CASSDTRVTGGGYEQYF | TGTGCCAGCAGTGACACTAGGGTGACAGGGGGCGGCTACGAGCAGTACTTC | TRBD1 | TRBJ2-7 | TRBV25-1 | -
CASSSSRPHEQFF | TGTGCCAGCAGTTCCTCACGGCCCCATGAGCAGTTCTTC | - | TRBJ2-1 | TRBV6-5 | -
CASSDAGGGTDTQYF | TGTGCCAGCAGTGATGCAGGGGGGGGCACAGATACGCAGTATTTT | - | TRBJ2-3 | TRBV2 | -
CASSWNQPQHF | TGTGCCAGCAGTTGGAATCAGCCCCAGCATTTT | - | TRBJ1-5 | TRBV28 | few
CASSLSRTAAPDTQYF | TGTGCCAGCAGTTTATCGAGAACAGCGGCCCCAGATACGCAGTATTTT | - | TRBJ2-3 | TRBV27 | -
CASRTNQLDGRGARSYNEQFF | TGTGCCAGCAGGACCAATCAGCTGGACGGTCGGGGGGCTCGGAGTTACAATGAGCAGTTCTTC | - | TRBJ2-1 | TRBV27 | few
CASSSGGRKNEQYF | TGCGCCAGCAGCTCCGGCGGGAGGAAGAACGAGCAGTACTTC | TRBD2 | TRBJ2-7 | TRBV5-1 | few
CASSLTPGRARNEQFF | TGTGCCAGCAGTTTGACTCCCGGGAGGGCCAGAAATGAGCAGTTCTTC | TRBD2 | TRBJ2-1 | TRBV28 | -
CASSAGLAGFSLSTDTQYF | TGTGCCAGCAGTGCAGGACTAGCGGGATTTTCGTTGAGCACAGATACGCAGTATTTT | TRBD2 | TRBJ2-3 | TRBV6-1 | -
CSVKSGYNEQFF | TGCAGCGTAAAGAGCGGGTACAATGAGCAGTTCTTC | - | TRBJ2-1 | TRBV29-1 | many
CAILTGTGGVGYTF | TGTGCTATACTAACCGGGACAGGGGGCGTTGGCTACACCTTC | TRBD1 | TRBJ1-2 | TRBV12-3/TRBV12-4 | few
CASSINRDTYGYTF | TGTGCCAGCAGCATAAACCGGGACACCTATGGCTACACCTTC | - | TRBJ1-2 | TRBV6-1 | -
CSAPLGYNEQFF | TGCAGTGCTCCCCTTGGGTACAATGAGCAGTTCTTC | - | TRBJ2-1 | TRBV20-1 | few
CASSVSGDHTGELFF | TGTGCCAGCAGCGTATCAGGGGATCACACCGGGGAGCTGTTTTTT | - | TRBJ2-2 | TRBV9 | few
CAWTLGLAEETQYF | TGTGCCTGGACTCTAGGACTAGCGGAAGAGACCCAGTACTTC | TRBD2 | TRBJ2-5 | TRBV30 | -
CASSLLVGGVNEQFF | TGCGCCAGCAGCTTGCTGGTGGGGGGGGTCAATGAGCAGTTCTTC | TRBD2 | TRBJ2-1 | TRBV5-1 | -
CSAIPSETQYF | TGCAGTGCTATCCCTTCGGAGACCCAGTACTTC | - | TRBJ2-5 | TRBV20-1 | few
CASSSGGTGAQETQYF | TGTGCCAGCAGCTCCGGAGGGACAGGGGCCCAAGAGACCCAGTACTTC | TRBD1 | TRBJ2-5 | TRBV7-9 | few
CSLQKLAGGLDTQYF | TGCAGTCTCCAGAAACTAGCGGGGGGACTAGATACGCAGTATTTT | TRBD2 | TRBJ2-3 | TRBV20-1 | -
CASSSQATGELFF | TGTGCCAGCAGTTCTCAAGCCACCGGGGAGCTGTTTTTT | - | TRBJ2-2 | TRBV12-3/TRBV12-4 | many
CASSFGTDSYEQYF | TGTGCCAGCAGTTTTGGGACGGATTCCTACGAGCAGTACTTC | - | TRBJ2-7 | TRBV28 | -
CSANLARLLSEADTQYF | TGCAGTGCTAACCTCGCCCGTTTGTTATCCGAGGCAGATACGCAGTATTTT | - | TRBJ2-3 | TRBV20-1 | -
CASSLLARAYNEQFF | TGTGCCAGCAGCTTACTAGCGCGGGCCTACAATGAGCAGTTCTTC | TRBD2 | TRBJ2-1 | TRBV6-5 | -
CASSLEARRGGRNEQFF | TGTGCCAGCAGCTTAGAGGCTCGGCGGGGGGGCCGTAATGAGCAGTTCTTC | TRBD2 | TRBJ2-1 | TRBV11-2 | many
CASSYLTGHDGYTF | TGTGCCAGCAGTTACCTGACAGGGCATGATGGCTACACCTTC | TRBD1 | TRBJ1-2 | TRBV6-5 | -
CSASFGYTF | TGCAGTGCTAGCTTTGGCTACACCTTC | - | TRBJ1-2 | TRBV20-1 | many
CASSPGTRKSAGELFF | TGCGCCAGCAGTCCCGGGACTAGAAAGAGCGCCGGGGAGCTGTTTTTT | TRBD2 | TRBJ2-2 | TRBV5-1 | -
CASRRSKYF | TGTGCCAGCAGGCGAAGTAAGTACTTC | - | TRBJ2-7 | TRBV13 | -
CASTTTPGTANTEAFF | TGTGCCAGCACAACTACCCCCGGGACAGCTAACACTGAAGCTTTCTTT | TRBD1 | TRBJ1-1 | TRBV2 | few
CASSFFGQDTGELFF | TGCGCCAGCAGCTTTTTTGGACAGGACACCGGGGAGCTGTTTTTT | TRBD1 | TRBJ2-2 | TRBV5-1 | -
CASRTDPGETQYF | TGTGCCAGCAGAACCGATCCAGGAGAGACCCAGTACTTC | - | TRBJ2-5 | TRBV6-2/TRBV6-3 | few
CASSSPPESYEQYF | TGTGCCAGCAGTTCCCCGCCTGAATCCTACGAGCAGTACTTC | - | TRBJ2-7 | TRBV6-5 | few
CASSSLGPLRGDTQYF | TGCGCCAGCAGCTCCCTCGGGCCTCTACGGGGAGATACGCAGTATTTT | - | TRBJ2-3 | TRBV5-1 | few
CASSSWVKPGNTIYF | TGTGCCAGCAGTTCCTGGGTGAAGCCTGGAAACACCATATATTTT | - | TRBJ1-3 | TRBV12-3/TRBV12-4 | few
CASSSGSGRPSLQFF | TGTGCCAGCAGTTCCGGCAGCGGGAGACCTTCTTTGCAGTTCTTC | TRBD2 | TRBJ2-1 | TRBV27 | -
CASSLVSGGNQPQHF | TGCGCCAGCAGCTTGGTTTCAGGAGGCAATCAGCCCCAGCATTTT | - | TRBJ1-5 | TRBV5-1 | many
CASGYLTSGPYEQYF | TGTGCCAGCGGTTATCTTACTAGCGGCCCCTACGAGCAGTACTTC | TRBD2 | TRBJ2-7 | TRBV6-5 | few
CASSSLLDGTSTDTQYF | TGTGCCAGCAGCTCGCTCCTGGACGGTACTAGCACAGATACGCAGTATTTT | - | TRBJ2-3 | TRBV5-6 | many
CASTAGLYEQYF | TGTGCCAGCACGGCAGGGTTATACGAGCAGTACTTC | - | TRBJ2-7 | TRBV6-1 | -
CAINSQGGATGQFF | TGTGCCATCAATTCCCAAGGGGGTGCTACAGGGCAGTTCTTC | - | TRBJ2-1 | TRBV10-3 | -
CATSPGLATDTQYF | TGTGCCACCTCGCCGGGACTAGCAACAGATACGCAGTATTTT | TRBD2 | TRBJ2-3 | TRBV6-1 | -
CASSPVERYYEQYF | TGCGCCAGCAGCCCCGTCGAGCGGTACTACGAGCAGTACTTC | - | TRBJ2-7 | TRBV4-3 | few
CASSLDLLAGARGQETQYF | TGTGCCAGCAGTTTAGATCTGTTAGCGGGAGCCCGGGGCCAAGAGACCCAGTACTTC | TRBD2 | TRBJ2-5 | TRBV12-3/TRBV12-4 | -